The 32 T cell receptor beta chains reported below all come from one sample, sequenced in a study of CD8+ T cells in alopecia areata. Investigators isolated RNA and reverse transcribed it into cDNA to act as the sequencing template. TCRdb's table, derived via immunoSEQ multiplex PCR, lists solely in-frame clones and lacks some. The profile shows 150,000 or so clones, about nine tenths of them singletons. The specimen was CD8+ T cells sorted from blood, collected at week 0. The receptor source for this set is a human donor with alopecia areata.

This clone was seen a single time. The chain recombines TRBV25-1 with TRBJ2-7, with D uncertain. The germline V gene encodes CDR1 MGHDK and CDR2 SYGVNS. V lost 6 bases and J 2 bases, leaving 14 bases between the germline ends. The CDR3 runs to 14 residues. The CDR3 loop is CASSQDPGPYEQYF. Written as DNA, the CDR3 is TGTGCCAGCAGCCAAGATCCCGGCCCCTACGAGCAGTACTTC.

This clone is a singleton in its sample. The chain couples TRBV13 to TRBJ2-1, with D possibly matching TRBD2 (6 bases). Looked up from germline, CDR1 is PRHDT and CDR2 is FYEKMQ (reference sequence). Trimming left V 4 bases short and J 12 bases short, with 10 bases between. CDR3 size: 11 residues. CDR3 protein: CASSYRDLQFF. The CDR3 nucleotides are TGTGCCAGCAGCTACCGGGACTTGCAGTTCTTC.

This clone was seen once. J is TRBJ1-1 and V is TRBV5-4; D is ambiguous. This CDR3 has 16 residues. Trimming pared 3 bases from V and 4 bases from J, leaving 19 bases between. From germline, CDR1 is SGHNT and CDR2 YYREEE (reference sequence). The chain's CDR3 is CASSSISSPPITEAFF. Written as DNA, the CDR3 is TGTGCCAGCAGCTCCATATCGTCTCCGCCCATCACTGAAGCTTTCTTT.

This chain uses TRBV5-1 with TRBJ2-5, with D possibly matching TRBD1 (5 bases). The end of the DNA fits TRBJ2-7 better, so the J call may be wrong. The CDR3 has 14 residues. Germline V CDR1 and CDR2: SGHRS, YFSETQ. The CDR3, as DNA: TGCGCCAGCAGCTTGGTCCAGGGAACGTACGAGCAGTACTTC. Translating it yields CASSLVQGTYEQYF.

The genes are TRBV6-5 and TRBJ2-7, with 8 nucleotides matching TRBD1. The V segment lost 4 bases and the J segment 3 bases; nucleotides outside the gene matches: 11. The CDR3 covers 16 residues. Germline CDR1 reads MNHEY; CDR2 reads SVGAGI. DNA for the CDR3: TGTGCCAGCAGTTTTTCAGCAGGGGGCTCCTACTACGAGCAGTACTTC. Its translation is CASSFSAGGSYYEQYF.

This chain connects TRBV27 to TRBJ2-1; TRBD2 matches 8 bases. The J segment lost 9 bases and the V segment lost 5 bases, leaving 21 bases of the junction unmatched. The CDR3 totals 18 residues. Germline V gene lookup returns CDR1 MNHEY and CDR2 SMNVEV (reference sequence). CDR3 sequence: CASSKSLPGTRDSGEQFF. The CDR3 region has the DNA TGTGCCAGCAGTAAATCGTTACCCGGGACTAGGGATAGTGGTGAGCAGTTCTTC.

The chain joins TRBV10-1 to TRBJ2-7, with D possibly being TRBD1 or TRBD2 (6 bases each). The ends were cut back, 4 bases at V and 0 bases at J, with 7 bases in the middle. The length of the CDR3 is 13 residues. In germline, CDR1 is WNHNN, CDR2 SYGVQD (reference sequence). The CDR3 is CASSGGASYEQYF. CDR3 in DNA: TGCGCCAGCAGTGGGGGGGCCTCCTACGAGCAGTACTTC.

This clone was recorded only once. The V gene is TRBV6-5, the J gene TRBJ2-2; no firm D call. This CDR3 is 13 amino acids long. From germline, CDR1 is MNHEY and CDR2 SVGAGI. The V end was cut by 10 bases, the J end by 0 bases, with 9 bases between. CDR3 sequence: CATALANTGELFF. The CDR3 DNA reads as TGTGCCACAGCATTGGCGAACACCGGGGAGCTGTTTTTT.

J is TRBJ2-7 and V is TRBV14; 7 bases map to TRBD1. Per germline, CDR1 SGHDN and CDR2 FVKESK. The CDR3 is made up of 14 amino acids. The J segment lost 1 base and the V segment lost 8 bases, leaving 8 bases of the junction unmatched. CDR3 sequence reads: CASAPATGSYEQYF. The CDR3 region has the DNA TGTGCCAGCGCACCTGCGACAGGGTCCTACGAGCAGTACTTC.

The J gene is TRBJ1-1, the V gene TRBV7-9; D unclear. Between the trimmed V and J ends, which lost 5 bases and 3 bases, there was a span of 16 bases. This CDR3 is 15 amino acids long. Germline lookup yields CDR1 SEHNR and CDR2 FQNEAQ (reference sequence). CDR3 amino acids: CASSPKDQIHTEAFF. In DNA form, the CDR3 reads TGTGCCAGCAGCCCCAAGGATCAGATACACACTGAAGCTTTCTTT. The complete variable domain, with remaining parts taken from reference TRBV7-9 and TRBJ1-1, reads DTGVSQNPRHKITKRGQNVTFRCDPISEHNRLYWYRQTLGQGPEFLTYFQNEAQLEKSRLLSDRFSAERPKGSFSTLEIQRTEQGDSAMYLCASSPKDQIHTEAFFGQGTRLTVV.

The V and J genes are TRBV30 and TRBJ2-1; 7 positions match TRBD1. V shed 4 bases, J shed 7 bases, and the junction held 7 bases outside the gene matches. The CDR3 has 13 residues. Germline V CDR1 and CDR2: GTSNPN, SVGIG (reference sequence). CDR3 in amino acids: CAWTLTGLNEQFF. CDR3 DNA: TGTGCCTGGACCCTGACAGGGTTGAATGAGCAGTTCTTC.

The chain has TRBV7-9 and TRBJ2-1; D perhaps matches TRBD2 (5 bases). Germline V CDR1 and CDR2: SEHNR, FQNEAQ (reference sequence). The V gene lost 5 bases and the J gene lost 10 bases, with 12 bases spanning the gap. The CDR3 is made up of 12 amino acids. The CDR3 DNA is TGTGCCAGCAGCGGAGAGGGTAGGGAGCAGTTCTTC. It encodes CASSGEGREQFF.

The chain uses TRBV29-1 and TRBJ2-7, with D possibly matching TRBD1 (6 bases). The germline V gene encodes CDR1 SQVTM and CDR2 ANQGSEA. The CDR3 extends over 13 amino acids. V lost 4 bases and J lost 4, with 14 bases in between. The CDR3 DNA sequence: TGCAGCGTTGTTGCGGACAGACATTACGAGCAGTACTTC. Translated: CSVVADRHYEQYF.

CDR3 protein: CASSSILGTSGIGDEQFF. The CDR3, as DNA: TGTGCCAGCAGCTCCATCCTCGGGACTAGCGGGATCGGAGATGAGCAGTTCTTC. J is TRBJ2-1 and V is TRBV7-2; 13 positions agree with TRBD2. The CDR3 runs 18 residues. CDR1 is SGHTA, CDR2 FQGNSA, per germline. Trimming cost V 4 bases and J 8 bases; bases outside gene matches: 14.

V is TRBV29-1 and J is TRBJ1-1; D not resolved. Germline V CDR1 and CDR2: SQVTM, ANQGSEA. V was clipped by 6 bases and J by 8 bases, with 22 bases between them. The CDR3 spans 14 residues. CDR3 sequence: CSVGYSVDLAEAFF. The CDR3 region has the DNA TGCAGCGTAGGCTACTCTGTGGACCTCGCCGAAGCTTTCTTT.

This clone came up a few times. This sequence joins TRBV7-9 and TRBJ2-3, with TRBD2 identical over 11 bases. J was trimmed by 0 bases and V by 7 bases; bases with no gene match: 3. Germline V gene lookup returns CDR1 SEHNR and CDR2 FQNEAQ (reference sequence). CDR3 length equals 15 residues. CDR3 sequence (DNA): TGTGCCAGCAAAGGGACTAGCGGTAGCACAGATACGCAGTATTTT. Translated: CASKGTSGSTDTQYF. The full variable domain, completed using reference TRBV7-9 and TRBJ2-3, is DTGVSQNPRHKITKRGQNVTFRCDPISEHNRLYWYRQTLGQGPEFLTYFQNEAQLEKSRLLSDRFSAERPKGSFSTLEIQRTEQGDSAMYLCASKGTSGSTDTQYFGPGTRLTVL.

The rearrangement links TRBV7-9 to TRBJ2-7; D is perhaps TRBD2 (5 bases). This CDR3 has 15 residues. Germline values: CDR1 SEHNR, CDR2 FQNEAQ (reference sequence). Trimming stripped 2 bases from V and 3 bases from J, with 14 bases between. The CDR3 is CASSLKTGSNYEQYF. The CDR3 DNA sequence: TGTGCCAGCAGCTTAAAGACGGGGTCCAACTACGAGCAGTACTTC. Together with reference TRBV7-9 and TRBJ2-7, the CDR3 gives the full variable domain: DTGVSQNPRHKITKRGQNVTFRCDPISEHNRLYWYRQTLGQGPEFLTYFQNEAQLEKSRLLSDRFSAERPKGSFSTLEIQRTEQGDSAMYLCASSLKTGSNYEQYFGPGTRLTVT.

This chain connects TRBV27 to TRBJ2-3; no reliable D call. The germline V gene has CDR1 MNHEY and CDR2 SMNVEV (reference sequence). The CDR3 has 16 residues. Trimming took off 5 bases at V and 0 bases at J, with 15 bases between the two ends. CDR3 coding DNA: TGTGCCAGCAGTCCCGACACAAGTACGAGCACAGATACGCAGTATTTT. Encoded protein: CASSPDTSTSTDTQYF.

This clone showed up just a few times. V and J are TRBV29-1 and TRBJ1-2; D may be TRBD1 (6 bases). This CDR3 is 14 amino acids long. V was trimmed by 0 bases and J by 4 bases, leaving 12 bases between them. Germline loops: CDR1 SQVTM, CDR2 ANQGSEA. The CDR3 is CSVEDKGEGYGYTF. CDR3 DNA: TGCAGCGTTGAAGATAAGGGGGAGGGCTATGGCTACACCTTC. Full variable domain (outside the CDR3, taken from reference TRBV29-1 and TRBJ1-2): SAVISQKPSRDICQRGTSLTIQCQVDSQVTMMFWYRQQPGQSLTLIATANQGSEATYESGFVIDKFPISRPNLTFSTLTVSNMSPEDSSIYLCSVEDKGEGYGYTFGSGTRLTVV.

The rearrangement joins TRBV29-1 to TRBJ2-1; D is ambiguous. The CDR3 spans 10 residues. Germline loops: CDR1 SQVTM, CDR2 ANQGSEA. V was pared by 7 bases and J by 7 bases, with 8 bases between. CDR3 sequence (DNA): TGCAGCGCTGTCGAGAATGAGCAGTTCTTC. It encodes CSAVENEQFF.

The chain combines TRBV4-1 with TRBJ2-5; 8 bases align to TRBD2. The J call may be incorrect, as the DNA end agrees better with TRBJ2-7. This CDR3 spans 14 amino acids. Germline assignment: CDR1 MGHRA and CDR2 YSYEKL. The CDR3 DNA reads as TGCGCCAGCAGCCCATTAGCGGGGAGCTACGAGCAGTACTTC. Its translation: CASSPLAGSYEQYF.

Notes on this clone: Other DNA sequences from this sample encode an identical CDR3 as well. The chain links TRBV9 to TRBJ2-1; D perhaps matches TRBD2 (6 bases). The CDR3 consists of 15 residues. The germline gives CDR1 SGDLS, CDR2 YYNGEE. Trimming left V 0 bases short and J 1 base short, with 8 bases between. The CDR3 nucleotides are TGTGCCAGCAGCGTAGCGGGGGAATCCTACAATGAGCAGTTCTTC. It is translated as CASSVAGESYNEQFF.

This clone occurred a few times. V and J are TRBV5-4 and TRBJ2-1; D is unresolved. Trimming took 1 base from V and 4 from J, leaving 0 bases between them. In germline, CDR1 is SGHNT, CDR2 YYREEE (reference sequence). This CDR3 is 11 amino acids long. The CDR3 region is CASSLYNEQFF. The CDR3 DNA is TGTGCCAGCAGCTTGTACAATGAGCAGTTCTTC.

This clone was observed a handful of times. V and J are TRBV30 and TRBJ2-3; D gene uncertain. Trimming pared 5 bases from V and 2 bases from J, leaving 11 bases between. Germline V lookup: CDR1 GTSNPN, CDR2 SVGIG (reference sequence). The CDR3 extends over 13 amino acids. CDR3 in DNA: TGTGCCTGGGAGAGTCCCCTCACAGATACGCAGTATTTT. Protein sequence: CAWESPLTDTQYF.

The chain recombines TRBV2 with TRBJ2-3; D might be TRBD1 (6 bases). The CDR3 sequence is 14 residues long. Germline loops: CDR1 SNHLY, CDR2 FYNNEI. V was trimmed by 9 bases and J by 0 bases, leaving 13 bases between them. CDR3 sequence: CARIRQESTDTQYF. The CDR3 DNA reads TGTGCCAGAATACGACAGGAAAGCACAGATACGCAGTATTTT. Complete variable domain (other parts from reference TRBV2 and TRBJ2-3): EPEVTQTPSHQVTQMGQEVILRCVPISNHLYFYWYRQILGQKVEFLVSFYNNEISEKSEIFDDQFSVERPDGSNFTLKIRSTKLEDSAMYFCARIRQESTDTQYFGPGTRLTVL.

This clone was picked up one time. J is TRBJ2-7 and V is TRBV5-4; D gene unclear. Trimming cost V 4 bases and J 1 base, with 9 bases left between them. The germline V gene has CDR1 SGHNT and CDR2 YYREEE (reference sequence). The CDR3 length is 13 residues. In DNA, the CDR3 is TGTGCCAGCAGCCTCGACCATTCCTACGAGCAGTACTTC. Protein: CASSLDHSYEQYF.

This clone was seen a few times. The chain uses TRBV5-1 and TRBJ2-7; TRBD1 matches 11 bases. The CDR3 is 14 amino acids. Germline V gene data show CDR1 as SGHRS and CDR2 as YFSETQ. After removal of 4 bases from V and 3 bases from J, the junction contained 3 bases not matched to a gene. For the CDR3, the DNA is TGCGCCAGCAGCGTGGGACAGGGGGACTACGAGCAGTACTTC. It is translated as CASSVGQGDYEQYF.

The chain employs TRBV5-6 and TRBJ2-1; tentative D call: TRBD2 (6 bases). CDR1 and CDR2 (germline): SGHDT, YYEEEE. With 4 bases removed from V and 4 bases from J, the gap between germline ends came to 9 bases. The CDR3 consists of 13 residues. The CDR3 bases are TGTGCCAGCAGCCTGACTAGTTACAATGAGCAGTTCTTC. Translating gives CASSLTSYNEQFF. Looking up the rest from reference TRBV5-6 and TRBJ2-1 gives the full variable domain: DAGVTQSPTHLIKTRGQQVTLRCSPKSGHDTVSWYQQALGQGPQFIFQYYEEEERQRGNFPDRFSGHQFPNYSSELNVNALLLGDSALYLCASSLTSYNEQFFGPGTRLTVL.

In regard to this clone: The junction departs from germline at one end; a sequencing error may be responsible. The chain has TRBV7-8 and TRBJ2-2; tentatively, D is TRBD2 (5 bases). Germline V gives CDR1 SGHVS, CDR2 FQNEAQ. This CDR3 has 16 amino acids. This CDR3 reads CASTLTEAWDTGELFF. CDR3 nucleotides: TGTGCCAGCACCTTAACGGAGGCGTGGGACACCGGGGAGCTGTTTTTT.

The V and J genes are TRBV7-9 and TRBJ2-7, with D unresolved. Germline V gene sequence: CDR1 SEHNR, CDR2 FQNEAQ (reference sequence). Deletions cut 1 base from V and 6 bases from J, with 13 bases between. The CDR3 has 14 residues. The CDR3 DNA follows: TGTGCCAGCAGCTTAGTTACAAGTAATGGCGAGCAGTACTTC. Amino acid sequence: CASSLVTSNGEQYF.

The rearrangement links TRBV4-2 to TRBJ2-1, with D possibly matching TRBD2 (5 bases). The V end was cut by 5 bases, the J end by 7 bases, with 12 bases between. Germline V CDR1 and CDR2: LGHNA, YNFKEQ. The CDR3 has 13 residues. CDR3 amino acids: CASSSSWTNEQFF. CDR3 sequence (DNA): TGTGCCAGCAGCTCCTCATGGACTAATGAGCAGTTCTTC.

The chain uses TRBV27 and TRBJ2-2; the D gene is possibly TRBD1 (6 bases). Germline loops: CDR1 MNHEY, CDR2 SMNVEV (reference sequence). The CDR3 loop spans 13 amino acids. Trimming removed 10 bases from V and 4 bases from J, with 13 bases in between. CDR3 DNA sequence: TGTGCCATCTCGAGGGGGTCCACCGGGGAGCTGTTTTTT. This sequence encodes CAISRGSTGELFF.